The entry below gives a single T cell receptor beta chain sequence along with its context. Its specificity is not known. These data are taken from a study of CD8+ T cells in alopecia areata. Study outcomes and limitations: With one nonresponder, baseline CD8+ expansion's link to response remains uncertain.

Regarding treatment: oral pan-JAK inhibitor, 5-10 mg twice daily. The V end was cut by 8 bases, the J end by 1 base, with 15 bases between. This CDR3 contains 14 residues. Germline CDR1 and CDR2: SQVTM and ANQGSEA. Reverse transcribed after extraction, RNA yielded cDNA as the sequencing template. TCRdb's copy holds only in-frame clones and misses some; the assay was immunoSEQ multiplex PCR. This sample has 150,000 to 250,000 clones, with over 45% found just once. The receptor comes from a human donor with alopecia areata. The V call is TRBV29-1, the J call TRBJ2-1; weak D call: TRBD2 (5 bases). This specimen consisted of CD4+ T cells sorted from blood, obtained at week 24, from a patient treated with tofacitinib. In DNA form, the CDR3 reads TGCAGCTCCCGGGGTGTAAGTTCCTACAATGAGCAGTTCTTC. Residues: CSSRGVSSYNEQFF.